One sample yielded the 13 T cell receptor beta chains listed below, sequenced in a study of T cell responses to AZD1222 COVID-19 vaccine. Measured with immunoSEQ multiplex PCR; TCRdb has only the in-frame clones, and not every one. The repertoire holds fewer than 85,000 clones, with 70% to 90% as singletons. This sample comprised peripheral blood, obtained 28 days after the second AZD1222 dose. These receptors originate from an adult who received the AZD1222 COVID-19 vaccine.

For the CDR3, the DNA is TGCAGCGGGGGACAGGGGGCTTACGAGCAGTACTTC. Encoded protein: CSGGQGAYEQYF. This chain connects TRBV29-1 to TRBJ2-7, with 12 bases aligning to TRBD1. Germline V gene sequence: CDR1 SQVTM, CDR2 ANQGSEA. The J segment lost 4 bases and the V segment lost 7 bases, leaving 2 bases of the junction unmatched. CDR3 size: 12 residues.

J is TRBJ2-7 and V is TRBV14, with 8 bases matching TRBD2. After removal of 1 base from V and 5 bases from J, the junction contained 7 bases not matched to a gene. CDR1 is SGHDN and CDR2 is FVKESK in the germline V gene. The CDR3 runs to 15 residues. The CDR3 protein is CASSQAGGPFHEQYF. The CDR3 coding sequence is TGTGCCAGCAGCCAAGCGGGAGGGCCATTCCACGAGCAGTACTTC. The entire variable domain, with the rest obtained from reference TRBV14 and TRBJ2-7, is as follows: EAGVTQFPSHSVIEKGQTVTLRCDPISGHDNLYWYRRVMGKEIKFLLHFVKESKQDESGMPNNRFLAERTGGTYSTLKVQPAELEDSGVYFCASSQAGGPFHEQYFGPGTRLTVT.

The chain has TRBV25-1 and TRBJ1-6; 9 positions match TRBD1. The ends lost 8 bases at V and 5 bases at J; junction bases unmatched: 4. There are 14 residues in the CDR3. CDR1 and CDR2 (germline): MGHDK, SYGVNS. The CDR3 sequence is CASERDRDNSPLHF. The CDR3 DNA sequence: TGTGCCAGCGAACGGGACAGGGATAATTCACCCCTCCACTTT. Variable domain in full (rest from reference TRBV25-1 and TRBJ1-6): EADIYQTPRYLVIGTGKKITLECSQTMGHDKMYWYQQDPGMELHLIHYSYGVNSTEKGDLSSESTVSRIRTEHFPLTLESARPSHTSQYLCASERDRDNSPLHFGNGTRLTVT.

The CDR3 region is CASSLGTGDRTGELFF. DNA for the CDR3: TGTGCCAGCAGCTTAGGGACAGGGGATAGAACCGGGGAGCTGTTTTTT. The V and J genes are TRBV7-2 and TRBJ2-2; 9 positions match TRBD1. Per germline, CDR1 SGHTA and CDR2 FQGNSA. V lost 1 base and J lost 5; bases outside the gene matches: 5. This CDR3 is built from 16 residues.

This sequence joins TRBV27 and TRBJ1-4; 7 bases line up with TRBD1. The CDR3 spans 17 residues. Germline trimming cut 5 bases from V and 6 bases from J; bases unmatched to any gene: 15. Germline V lookup: CDR1 MNHEY, CDR2 SMNVEV (reference sequence). CDR3 sequence (DNA): TGTGCCAGCAGTCAAACCCCCCCCGGGACAGAAGATGAAAAACTGTTTTTT. This translates into CASSQTPPGTEDEKLFF.

This rearrangement joins TRBV14 to TRBJ2-2, with D perhaps being TRBD1 or TRBD2 (5 bases each). This CDR3 region has 16 residues. Trimming removed 6 bases from V and 4 bases from J, with 18 bases in between. The germline gives CDR1 SGHDN, CDR2 FVKESK. CDR3 protein: CASSRFREIGTGELFF. The CDR3 nucleotides are TGTGCCAGCAGTAGATTCAGGGAGATCGGCACCGGGGAGCTGTTTTTT.

The V call is TRBV5-5, the J call TRBJ1-1, with no clear D. The CDR3 is made up of 15 amino acids. The germline V gene encodes CDR1 SGHKS and CDR2 YYEKEE (reference sequence). V lost 0 bases to trimming and J lost 0 bases, with 9 bases between them. CDR3 DNA: TGTGCCAGCAGCTTGGATTGGCAGATGAACACTGAAGCTTTCTTT. Amino acids: CASSLDWQMNTEAFF.

The V gene is TRBV14, the J gene TRBJ1-2; D is ambiguous. This CDR3 has 14 amino acids. The ends were cut back, 1 base at V and 5 bases at J, with 11 bases in the middle. The germline CDR1 and CDR2 sequences are SGHDN and FVKESK. CDR3 DNA: TGTGCCAGCAGCCAAGGGTCCCACGAGTATGGCTACACCTTC. Residues: CASSQGSHEYGYTF.

V gene TRBV7-9 combines with J gene TRBJ1-1, with D maybe TRBD1 (6 bases). CDR3 length equals 13 residues. Trimming took 5 bases from V and 4 from J, leaving 11 bases between them. CDR1 is SEHNR and CDR2 is FQNEAQ in the germline V gene (reference sequence). DNA of the CDR3: TGTGCCAGCAGCATACAGGGTGGCACTGAAGCTTTCTTT. It encodes CASSIQGGTEAFF.

The chain has TRBV14 and TRBJ1-1; 8 bases agree with TRBD1. This CDR3 comprises 17 residues. J lost 2 bases, V lost 3 bases, and 11 bases had no gene match. The germline gives CDR1 SGHDN, CDR2 FVKESK. The DNA of the CDR3 is TGTGCCAGCAGCCAGGGGGGGACAGGAACATCTAACACTGAAGCTTTCTTT. It specifies CASSQGGTGTSNTEAFF.

The chain uses TRBV21-1 and TRBJ1-1. TRBV21-1 is a pseudogene segment. The CDR3 consists of 13 residues. Here the CDR3 reads CASSKAWWTEAFF. CDR3 bases: TGTGCCAGCAGCAAAGCGTGGTGGACTGAAGCTTTCTTT.

This clone occurred once. The V call is TRBV10-3, the J call TRBJ2-1; possibly TRBD1 for D (6 bases). This CDR3 region has 14 residues. Germline V CDR1 and CDR2: ENHRY, SYGVKD. The V end was cut by 10 bases, the J end by 5 bases, with 18 bases between. CDR3 in amino acids: CASQQGSGDNEQFF. DNA of the CDR3: TGTGCCAGCCAGCAGGGGTCGGGTGACAATGAGCAGTTCTTC.

The rearrangement uses TRBV5-6 and TRBJ2-3; tentatively, D is TRBD1 (5 bases). The V gene's germline CDR1 is SGHDT and CDR2 YYEEEE. The CDR3 is 14 amino acids. Trimming took 1 base from V and 0 from J, leaving 6 bases between them. CDR3 bases: TGTGCCAGCAGCTTGACAGGTAGCACAGATACGCAGTATTTT. It yields the protein CASSLTGSTDTQYF.